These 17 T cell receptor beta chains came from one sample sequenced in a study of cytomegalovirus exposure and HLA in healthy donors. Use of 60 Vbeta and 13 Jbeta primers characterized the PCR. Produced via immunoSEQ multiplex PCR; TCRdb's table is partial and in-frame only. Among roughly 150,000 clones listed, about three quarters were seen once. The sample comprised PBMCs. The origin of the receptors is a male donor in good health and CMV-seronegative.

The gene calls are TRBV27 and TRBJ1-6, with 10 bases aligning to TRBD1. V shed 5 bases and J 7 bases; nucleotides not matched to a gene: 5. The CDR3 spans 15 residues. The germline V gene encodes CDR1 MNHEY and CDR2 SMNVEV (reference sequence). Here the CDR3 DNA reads TGTGCCAGCAGTCTGGGGACAGGGGTAAATTCACCCCTCCACTTT. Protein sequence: CASSLGTGVNSPLHF.

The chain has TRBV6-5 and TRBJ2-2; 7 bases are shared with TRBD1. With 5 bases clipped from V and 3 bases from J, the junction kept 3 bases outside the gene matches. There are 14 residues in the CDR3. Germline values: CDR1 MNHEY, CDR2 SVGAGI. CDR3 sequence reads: CASSPGQDTGELFF. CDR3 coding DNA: TGTGCCAGCAGTCCCGGACAGGACACCGGGGAGCTGTTTTTT.

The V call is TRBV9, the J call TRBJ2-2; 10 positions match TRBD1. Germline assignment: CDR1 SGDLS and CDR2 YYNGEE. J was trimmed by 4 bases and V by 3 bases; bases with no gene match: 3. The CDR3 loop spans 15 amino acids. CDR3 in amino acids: CASSGQGARTGELFF. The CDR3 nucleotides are TGTGCCAGCAGCGGACAGGGGGCGCGCACCGGGGAGCTGTTTTTT.

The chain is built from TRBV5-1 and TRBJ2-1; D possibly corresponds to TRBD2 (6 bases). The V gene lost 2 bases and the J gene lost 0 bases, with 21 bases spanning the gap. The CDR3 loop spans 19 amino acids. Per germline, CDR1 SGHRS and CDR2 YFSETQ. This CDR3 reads CASSFDRDSVVRSYNEQFF. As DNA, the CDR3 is TGCGCCAGCAGCTTTGACCGGGACTCAGTCGTGCGCTCCTACAATGAGCAGTTCTTC.

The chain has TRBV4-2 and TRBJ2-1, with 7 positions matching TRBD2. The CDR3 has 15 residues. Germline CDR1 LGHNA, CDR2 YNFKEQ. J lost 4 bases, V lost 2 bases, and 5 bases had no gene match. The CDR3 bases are TGTGCCAGCAGCCAAAGGCTAGCGGCTTACAATGAGCAGTTCTTC. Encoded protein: CASSQRLAAYNEQFF.

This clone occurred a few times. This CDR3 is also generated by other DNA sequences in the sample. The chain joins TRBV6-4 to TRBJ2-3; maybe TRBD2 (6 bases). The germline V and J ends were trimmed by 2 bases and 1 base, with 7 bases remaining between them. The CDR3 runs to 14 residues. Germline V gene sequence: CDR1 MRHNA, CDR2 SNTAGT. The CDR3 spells CASSDGTGTDTQYF. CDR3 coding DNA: TGTGCCAGCAGTGACGGGACTGGCACAGATACGCAGTATTTT.

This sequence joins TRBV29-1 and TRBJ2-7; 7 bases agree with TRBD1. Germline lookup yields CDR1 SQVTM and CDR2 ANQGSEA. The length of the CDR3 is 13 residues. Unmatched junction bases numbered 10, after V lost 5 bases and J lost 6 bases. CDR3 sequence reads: CSVQTGDAGEQYF. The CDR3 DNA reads TGCAGCGTTCAAACAGGGGACGCTGGCGAGCAGTACTTC.

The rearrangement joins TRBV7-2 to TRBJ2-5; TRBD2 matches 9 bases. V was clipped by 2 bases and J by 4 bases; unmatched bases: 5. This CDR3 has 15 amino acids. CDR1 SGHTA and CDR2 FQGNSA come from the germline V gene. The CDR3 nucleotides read TGTGCCAGCAGCTTAATTAGCGGGGGTGGAGAGACCCAGTACTTC. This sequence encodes CASSLISGGGETQYF.

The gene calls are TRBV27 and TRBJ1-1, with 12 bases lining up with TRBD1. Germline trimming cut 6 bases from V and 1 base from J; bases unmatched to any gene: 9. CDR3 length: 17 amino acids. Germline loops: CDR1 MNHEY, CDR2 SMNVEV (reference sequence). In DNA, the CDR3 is TGTGCCAGCAGGAAAAACCGGGACAGGGGGCCGAACACTGAAGCTTTCTTT. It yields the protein CASRKNRDRGPNTEAFF.

The CDR3 reads CASSFGERHNEQFF. CDR3 in DNA: TGTGCCAGCAGTTTCGGGGAACGGCACAATGAGCAGTTCTTC. The rearrangement links TRBV27 to TRBJ2-1, with D possibly being TRBD2 (5 bases). V lost 3 bases and J lost 5, with 11 bases in between. The CDR3 consists of 14 residues. The germline CDR1 and CDR2 sequences are MNHEY and SMNVEV (reference sequence).

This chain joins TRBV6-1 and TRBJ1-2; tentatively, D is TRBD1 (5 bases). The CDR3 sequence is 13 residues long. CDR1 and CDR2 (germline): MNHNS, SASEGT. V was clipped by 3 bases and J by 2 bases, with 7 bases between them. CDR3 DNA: TGTGCCAGCAGTGAGGCAGGGAACTATGGCTACACCTTC. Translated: CASSEAGNYGYTF.

The CDR3 DNA follows: TGTGCCAGCTTCGGACAGGGGGCCCACTATGGCTACACCTTC. Its translation: CASFGQGAHYGYTF. The chain employs TRBV11-3 and TRBJ1-2; 11 nucleotides align to TRBD1. Germline V lookup: CDR1 SGHNT, CDR2 YENEEA. This CDR3 region has 14 residues. With V trimmed by 8 bases and J by 3 bases, 5 bases remained unmatched.

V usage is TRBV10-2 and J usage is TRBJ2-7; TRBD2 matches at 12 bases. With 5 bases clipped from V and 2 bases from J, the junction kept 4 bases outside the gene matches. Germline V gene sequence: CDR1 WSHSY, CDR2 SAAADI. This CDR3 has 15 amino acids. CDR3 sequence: CASSSGLAGPYEQYF. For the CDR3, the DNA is TGCGCCAGCAGTAGTGGACTAGCGGGACCCTACGAGCAGTACTTC.

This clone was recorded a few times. The DNA of the CDR3 is TGTGCCAGCAGGTTCGGGACAGGGGGCTGGGATACGCAGTATTTT. It is translated as CASRFGTGGWDTQYF. The chain joins TRBV2 to TRBJ2-3, with TRBD1 matching 12 bases. The J segment lost 6 bases and the V segment lost 6 bases, leaving 7 bases of the junction unmatched. The CDR3 runs 15 residues. Germline V CDR1 and CDR2: SNHLY, FYNNEI.

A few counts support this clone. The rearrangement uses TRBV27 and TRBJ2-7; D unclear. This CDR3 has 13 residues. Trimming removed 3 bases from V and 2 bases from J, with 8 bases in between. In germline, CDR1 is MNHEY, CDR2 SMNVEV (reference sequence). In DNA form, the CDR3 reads TGTGCCAGCAGTTTGAGGCAGCCCTACGAGCAGTACTTC. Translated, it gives CASSLRQPYEQYF.

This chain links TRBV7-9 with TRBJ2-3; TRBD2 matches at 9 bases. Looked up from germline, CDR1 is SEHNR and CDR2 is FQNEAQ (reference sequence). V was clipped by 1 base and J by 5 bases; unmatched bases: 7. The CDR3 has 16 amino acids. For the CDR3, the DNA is TGTGCCAGCAGCTTAGGGGTAGCGGGAGCGGGAGATACGCAGTATTTT. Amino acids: CASSLGVAGAGDTQYF.

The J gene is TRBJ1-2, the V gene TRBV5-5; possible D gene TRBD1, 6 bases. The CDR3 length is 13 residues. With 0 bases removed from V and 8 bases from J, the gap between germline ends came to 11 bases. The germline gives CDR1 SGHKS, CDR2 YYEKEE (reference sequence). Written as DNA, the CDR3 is TGTGCCAGCAGCTTGGCCTCAGGGGAGGGCTACACCTTC. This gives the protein CASSLASGEGYTF.